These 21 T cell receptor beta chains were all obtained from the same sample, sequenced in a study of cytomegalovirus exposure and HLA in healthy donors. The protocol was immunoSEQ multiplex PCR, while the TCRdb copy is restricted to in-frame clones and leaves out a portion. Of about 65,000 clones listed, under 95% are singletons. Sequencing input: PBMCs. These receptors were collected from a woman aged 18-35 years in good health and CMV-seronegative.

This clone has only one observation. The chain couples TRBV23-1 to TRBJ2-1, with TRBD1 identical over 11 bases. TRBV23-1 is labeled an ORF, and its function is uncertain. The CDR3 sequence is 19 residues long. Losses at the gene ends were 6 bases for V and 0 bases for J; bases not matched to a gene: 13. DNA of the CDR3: TGCGCCAGCAGCCCCGTTGGGACAGGGGGTTACAGCTCCTACAATGAGCAGTTCTTC. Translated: CASSPVGTGGYSSYNEQFF.

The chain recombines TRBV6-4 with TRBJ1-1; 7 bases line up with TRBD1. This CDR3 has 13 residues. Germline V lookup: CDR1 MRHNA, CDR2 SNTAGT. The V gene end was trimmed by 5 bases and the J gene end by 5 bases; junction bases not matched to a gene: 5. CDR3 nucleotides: TGTGCCAGCAGTCTACTGACAGGGACTGAAGCTTTCTTT. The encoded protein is CASSLLTGTEAFF.

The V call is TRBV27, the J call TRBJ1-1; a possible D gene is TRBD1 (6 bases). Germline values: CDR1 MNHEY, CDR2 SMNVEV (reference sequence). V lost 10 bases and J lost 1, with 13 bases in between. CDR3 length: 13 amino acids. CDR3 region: CATRLGANTEAFF. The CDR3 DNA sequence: TGTGCCACCCGATTGGGGGCGAACACTGAAGCTTTCTTT.

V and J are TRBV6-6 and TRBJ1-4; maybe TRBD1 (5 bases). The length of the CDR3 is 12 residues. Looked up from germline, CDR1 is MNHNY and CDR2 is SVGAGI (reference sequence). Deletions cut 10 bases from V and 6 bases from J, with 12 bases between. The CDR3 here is CATRQRDEKLFF. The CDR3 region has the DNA TGTGCCACTCGACAGCGAGATGAAAAACTGTTTTTT.

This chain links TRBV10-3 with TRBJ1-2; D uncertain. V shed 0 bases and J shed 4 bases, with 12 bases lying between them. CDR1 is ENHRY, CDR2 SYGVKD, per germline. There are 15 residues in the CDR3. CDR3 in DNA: TGTGCCATCAGTGAGTCGAGTGGGGAGTTCTATGGCTACACCTTC. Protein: CAISESSGEFYGYTF.

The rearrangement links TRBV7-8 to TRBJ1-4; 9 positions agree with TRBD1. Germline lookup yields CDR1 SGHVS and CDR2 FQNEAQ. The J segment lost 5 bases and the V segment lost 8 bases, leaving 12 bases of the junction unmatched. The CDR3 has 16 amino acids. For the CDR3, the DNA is TGTGCCAGCCGCGAGGGACAGGGCTTGGGGAATGAAAAACTGTTTTTT. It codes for CASREGQGLGNEKLFF. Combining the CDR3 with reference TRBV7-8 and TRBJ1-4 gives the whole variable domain GAGVSQSPRYKVAKRGQDVALRCDPISGHVSLFWYQQALGQGPEFLTYFQNEAQLDKSGLPSDRFFAERPEGSVSTLKIQRTQQEDSAVYLCASREGQGLGNEKLFFGSGTQLSVL.

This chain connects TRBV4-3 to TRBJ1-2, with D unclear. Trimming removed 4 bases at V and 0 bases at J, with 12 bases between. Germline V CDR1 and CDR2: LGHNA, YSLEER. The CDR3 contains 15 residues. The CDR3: CASSPQPTANYGYTF. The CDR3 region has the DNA TGCGCCAGCAGCCCCCAACCTACAGCTAACTATGGCTACACCTTC.

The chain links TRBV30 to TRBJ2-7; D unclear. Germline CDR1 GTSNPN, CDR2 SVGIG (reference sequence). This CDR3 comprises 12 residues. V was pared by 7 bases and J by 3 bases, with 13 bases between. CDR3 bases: TGTGCCTCGATGACACCCAGCTACGAGCAGTACTTC. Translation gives CASMTPSYEQYF.

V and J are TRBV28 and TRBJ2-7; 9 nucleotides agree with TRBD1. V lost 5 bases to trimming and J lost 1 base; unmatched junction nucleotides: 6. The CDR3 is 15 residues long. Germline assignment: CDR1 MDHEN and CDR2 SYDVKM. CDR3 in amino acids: CASSTLGTGSYEQYF. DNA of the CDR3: TGTGCCAGCAGTACGCTCGGGACAGGGTCCTACGAGCAGTACTTC.

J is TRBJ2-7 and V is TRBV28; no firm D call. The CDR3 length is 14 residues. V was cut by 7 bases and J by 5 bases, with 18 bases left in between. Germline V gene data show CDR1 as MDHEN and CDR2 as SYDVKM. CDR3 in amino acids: CASIPDTASDEQYF. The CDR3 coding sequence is TGTGCCAGCATCCCCGACACGGCGTCGGACGAGCAGTACTTC.

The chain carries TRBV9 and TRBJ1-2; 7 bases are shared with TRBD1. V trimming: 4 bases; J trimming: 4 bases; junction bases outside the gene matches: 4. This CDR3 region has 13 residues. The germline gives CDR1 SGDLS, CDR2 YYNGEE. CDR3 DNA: TGTGCCAGCAGCCCTCGGACAGGCTATGGCTACACCTTC. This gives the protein CASSPRTGYGYTF.

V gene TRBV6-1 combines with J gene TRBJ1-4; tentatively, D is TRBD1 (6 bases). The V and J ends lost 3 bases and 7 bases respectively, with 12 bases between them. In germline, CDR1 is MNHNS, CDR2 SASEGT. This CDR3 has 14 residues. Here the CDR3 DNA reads TGTGCCAGCAGTGAGAGGACAGAAGTTGAAAAACTGTTTTTT. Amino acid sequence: CASSERTEVEKLFF.

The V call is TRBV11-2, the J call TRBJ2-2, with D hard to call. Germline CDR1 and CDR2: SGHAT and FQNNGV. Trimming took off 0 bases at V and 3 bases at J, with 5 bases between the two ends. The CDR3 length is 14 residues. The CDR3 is CASSLEADTGELFF. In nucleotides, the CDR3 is TGTGCCAGCAGCTTAGAGGCGGACACCGGGGAGCTGTTTTTT.

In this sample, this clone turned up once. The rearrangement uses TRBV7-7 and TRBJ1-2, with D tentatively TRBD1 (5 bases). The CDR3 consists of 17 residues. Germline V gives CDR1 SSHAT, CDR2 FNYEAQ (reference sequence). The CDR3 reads CASATLPGLGPNYGYTF. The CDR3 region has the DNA TGTGCTAGCGCTACGCTACCGGGACTCGGGCCTAACTATGGCTACACCTTC.

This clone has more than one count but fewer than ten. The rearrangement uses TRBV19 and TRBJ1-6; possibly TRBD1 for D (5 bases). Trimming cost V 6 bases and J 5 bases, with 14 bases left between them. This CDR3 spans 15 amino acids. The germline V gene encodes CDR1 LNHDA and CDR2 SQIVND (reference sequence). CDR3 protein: CASRKKTDDNSPLHF. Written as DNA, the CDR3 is TGTGCCAGTAGGAAAAAGACAGACGATAATTCACCCCTCCACTTT.

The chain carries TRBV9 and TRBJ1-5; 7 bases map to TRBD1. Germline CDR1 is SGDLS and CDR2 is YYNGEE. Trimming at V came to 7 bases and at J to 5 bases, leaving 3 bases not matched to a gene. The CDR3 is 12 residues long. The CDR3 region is CASGTAYQPQHF. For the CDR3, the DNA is TGTGCCAGCGGGACAGCGTATCAGCCCCAGCATTTT. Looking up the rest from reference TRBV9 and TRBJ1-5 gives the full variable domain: DSGVTQTPKHLITATGQRVTLRCSPRSGDLSVYWYQQSLDQGLQFLIQYYNGEERAKGNILERFSAQQFPDLHSELNLSSLELGDSALYFCASGTAYQPQHFGDGTRLSIL.

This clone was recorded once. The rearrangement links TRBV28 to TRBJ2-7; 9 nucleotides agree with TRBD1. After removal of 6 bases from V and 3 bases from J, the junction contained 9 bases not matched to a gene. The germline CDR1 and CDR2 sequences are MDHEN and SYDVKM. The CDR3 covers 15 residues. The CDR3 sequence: CASRWGDRAFYEQYF. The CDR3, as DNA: TGTGCCAGCAGATGGGGGGACAGGGCGTTCTACGAGCAGTACTTC.

The CDR3 bases are TGCGCCAGCAGCCCTTCCTCGGACAGGATGAAGGGCTACACCTTC. It codes for CASSPSSDRMKGYTF. V gene TRBV5-1 combines with J gene TRBJ1-2; 7 bases are a match to TRBD1. The V gene end was trimmed by 4 bases and the J gene end by 8 bases; junction bases not matched to a gene: 14. The germline V gene encodes CDR1 SGHRS and CDR2 YFSETQ. The CDR3 contains 15 residues.

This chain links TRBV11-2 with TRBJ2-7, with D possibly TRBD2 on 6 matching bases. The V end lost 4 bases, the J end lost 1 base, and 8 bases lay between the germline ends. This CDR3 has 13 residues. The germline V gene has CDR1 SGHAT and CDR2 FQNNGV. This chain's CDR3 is CASSWGLSYEQYF. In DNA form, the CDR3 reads TGTGCCAGCAGCTGGGGACTGTCCTACGAGCAGTACTTC.

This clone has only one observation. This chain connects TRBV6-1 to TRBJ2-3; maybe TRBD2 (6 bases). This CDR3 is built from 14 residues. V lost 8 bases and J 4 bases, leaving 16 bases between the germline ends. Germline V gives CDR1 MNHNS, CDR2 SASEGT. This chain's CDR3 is CASPGNGGADTQYF. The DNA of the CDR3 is TGTGCCAGCCCGGGGAATGGCGGGGCAGATACGCAGTATTTT.

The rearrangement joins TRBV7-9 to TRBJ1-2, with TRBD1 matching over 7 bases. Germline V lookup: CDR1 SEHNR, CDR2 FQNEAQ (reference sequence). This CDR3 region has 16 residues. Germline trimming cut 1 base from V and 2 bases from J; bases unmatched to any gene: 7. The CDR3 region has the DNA TGTGCCAGCAGCTTAGGTGACAGGGAAGTAAACTATGGCTACACCTTC. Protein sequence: CASSLGDREVNYGYTF.